Listed below are T cell receptor beta chains from one sample, sequenced in a study of CD4+ T cells in melanoma. Some clones are missing from TCRdb's copy, which holds only in-frame ones; the method was immunoSEQ multiplex PCR. The sample lists some 150,000 clones, about 93% occurring once. The source is a human donor with melanoma. The CDR3 runs from the conserved cysteine through the conserved F or W. A D gene is named only where the DNA matches it firmly. Clone size is given for some rows only: seen once, a few or many times, or a class if the clone is expanded.

j_call: TRBJ1-5
v_call: TRBV2
clone_size: .
d_call: .
cdr3_aa: CASSDRGVQPQHF
cdr3_nt: TGTGCCAGCAGTGATCGGGGCGTACAGCCCCAGCATTTT

j_call: TRBJ1-5
v_call: TRBV18
clone_size: .
d_call: TRBD1
cdr3_aa: CASSPGQGVNQPQHF
cdr3_nt: TGTGCCAGCTCACCGGGACAGGGAGTGAATCAGCCCCAGCATTTT

j_call: TRBJ2-2
v_call: TRBV9
clone_size: .
d_call: .
cdr3_aa: CASSPRGSGLGELFF
cdr3_nt: TGTGCCAGCAGCCCCCGGGGTAGCGGCCTCGGGGAGCTGTTTTTT

j_call: TRBJ1-2
v_call: TRBV2
clone_size: .
d_call: .
cdr3_aa: CATKWGRDGYGYTF
cdr3_nt: TGTGCCACAAAATGGGGCAGGGATGGCTATGGCTACACCTTC

j_call: TRBJ1-6
v_call: TRBV5-1
clone_size: .
d_call: .
cdr3_aa: CASSPGSGAGRDSPLHF
cdr3_nt: TGCGCCAGCAGCCCTGGAAGTGGGGCGGGTCGGGATTCACCCCTCCACTTT

j_call: TRBJ2-3
v_call: TRBV6-4
clone_size: .
d_call: .
cdr3_aa: CASSVGGTGTQYF
cdr3_nt: TGTGCCAGCAGTGTCGGGGGAACGGGTACGCAGTATTTT

j_call: TRBJ2-5
v_call: TRBV5-1
clone_size: .
d_call: .
cdr3_aa: CASSSTPQETQYF
cdr3_nt: TGCGCCAGCAGCTCGACCCCTCAAGAGACCCAGTACTTC

j_call: TRBJ2-7
v_call: TRBV7-2
clone_size: .
d_call: .
cdr3_aa: CASSPRGQVYEQYF
cdr3_nt: TGTGCCAGCAGCCCTCGTGGACAAGTCTACGAGCAGTACTTC

j_call: TRBJ2-5
v_call: TRBV7-6
clone_size: .
d_call: .
cdr3_aa: CASSLRWGEETQYF
cdr3_nt: TGTGCCAGCAGCTTACGATGGGGGGAAGAGACCCAGTACTTC

j_call: TRBJ1-5
v_call: TRBV30
clone_size: .
d_call: TRBD1
cdr3_aa: CAWSLDRDEPQHF
cdr3_nt: TGTGCCTGGAGTCTGGACAGGGACGAGCCCCAGCATTTT

j_call: TRBJ2-4
v_call: TRBV7-2
clone_size: .
d_call: .
cdr3_aa: CASSLRRAAKNIQYF
cdr3_nt: TGTGCCAGCAGCTTAAGGCGGGCCGCCAAAAACATTCAGTACTTC

j_call: TRBJ1-2
v_call: TRBV19
clone_size: .
d_call: .
cdr3_aa: CATTPGGGYGYTF
cdr3_nt: TGTGCCACTACTCCCGGGGGAGGCTATGGCTACACCTTC

j_call: TRBJ2-3
v_call: TRBV2
clone_size: .
d_call: .
cdr3_aa: CASRVGGGSTDTQYF
cdr3_nt: TGTGCCAGCCGCGTCGGGGGCGGAAGCACAGATACGCAGTATTTT

j_call: TRBJ2-5
v_call: TRBV11-3
clone_size: .
d_call: .
cdr3_aa: CASSSTQQETQYF
cdr3_nt: TGTGCCAGCAGCTCGACTCAGCAAGAGACCCAGTACTTC

j_call: TRBJ2-3
v_call: TRBV6-5
clone_size: .
d_call: TRBD2
cdr3_aa: CASSLREGSDTQYF
cdr3_nt: TGTGCCAGCAGCCTGAGGGAGGGATCAGATACGCAGTATTTT

j_call: TRBJ1-6
v_call: TRBV2
clone_size: .
d_call: TRBD1
cdr3_aa: CASSDRVWNSPLHF
cdr3_nt: TGTGCCAGCTCCGACAGGGTTTGGAATTCACCCCTCCACTTT

j_call: TRBJ2-2
v_call: TRBV2
clone_size: .
d_call: .
cdr3_aa: CASSGRQNTGELFF
cdr3_nt: TGTGCCAGCAGTGGGAGGCAGAACACCGGGGAGCTGTTTTTT

j_call: TRBJ2-7
v_call: TRBV6-1
clone_size: few
d_call: TRBD1
cdr3_aa: CASSVRDRGPYEQYF
cdr3_nt: TGTGCCAGCAGTGTCCGGGACAGGGGACCCTACGAGCAGTACTTC

j_call: TRBJ2-1
v_call: TRBV2
clone_size: few
d_call: TRBD2
cdr3_aa: CASRGTSGGSSSYNEQFF
cdr3_nt: TGTGCCAGCAGAGGGACTAGCGGGGGGTCCTCCTCCTACAATGAGCAGTTCTTC

j_call: TRBJ2-1
v_call: TRBV29-1
clone_size: .
d_call: TRBD2
cdr3_aa: CSAGAGEEQFF
cdr3_nt: TGCAGCGCGGGAGCGGGGGAAGAGCAGTTCTTC

j_call: TRBJ2-7
v_call: TRBV30
clone_size: .
d_call: TRBD1
cdr3_aa: CAWSVARGQDYF
cdr3_nt: TGTGCCTGGAGTGTGGCGCGGGGACAGGACTACTTC

j_call: TRBJ1-2
v_call: TRBV6-5
clone_size: .
d_call: .
cdr3_aa: CASSHQVDRWNGYTF
cdr3_nt: TGTGCCAGCAGTCACCAAGTAGACAGGTGGAATGGCTACACCTTC

j_call: TRBJ2-2
v_call: TRBV2
clone_size: .
d_call: .
cdr3_aa: CASSVQGANTGELFF
cdr3_nt: TGTGCCAGCAGTGTCCAGGGAGCGAACACCGGGGAGCTGTTTTTT

j_call: TRBJ2-5
v_call: TRBV6-6
clone_size: .
d_call: .
cdr3_aa: CASRYRGAVEETQYF
cdr3_nt: TGTGCCAGCAGGTACCGGGGGGCCGTCGAAGAGACCCAGTACTTC

j_call: TRBJ1-2
v_call: TRBV5-1
clone_size: .
d_call: .
cdr3_aa: CASSPGYYGYTF
cdr3_nt: TGCGCCAGCAGCCCAGGGTACTATGGCTACACCTTC

j_call: TRBJ2-1
v_call: TRBV27
clone_size: .
d_call: TRBD1
cdr3_aa: CASRGQGAYNEQFF
cdr3_nt: TGTGCCAGCAGGGGACAGGGGGCCTACAATGAGCAGTTCTTC

j_call: TRBJ1-1
v_call: TRBV18
clone_size: .
d_call: .
cdr3_aa: CASSTGTAATEAFF
cdr3_nt: TGTGCCAGCTCAACCGGGACCGCGGCGACTGAAGCTTTCTTT

j_call: TRBJ1-1
v_call: TRBV11-1
clone_size: .
d_call: .
cdr3_aa: CASSLIRGATEAFF
cdr3_nt: TGTGCCAGCAGCTTAATCAGAGGGGCAACTGAAGCTTTCTTT

j_call: TRBJ2-7
v_call: TRBV7-8
clone_size: .
d_call: TRBD2
cdr3_aa: CASSGASPGGEQYF
cdr3_nt: TGTGCCAGCAGCGGAGCCAGTCCGGGGGGCGAGCAGTACTTC

j_call: TRBJ1-1
v_call: TRBV19
clone_size: .
d_call: .
cdr3_aa: CASSRAGMNTEAFF
cdr3_nt: TGTGCCAGTAGTCGGGCGGGGATGAACACTGAAGCTTTCTTT

j_call: TRBJ1-2
v_call: TRBV7-9
clone_size: .
d_call: .
cdr3_aa: CASSLMVTGPYGYTF
cdr3_nt: TGTGCCAGCAGCTTGATGGTCACAGGGCCATATGGCTACACCTTC

j_call: TRBJ1-2
v_call: TRBV19
clone_size: .
d_call: .
cdr3_aa: CASSIDLVYGGYGYTF
cdr3_nt: TGTGCCAGTAGTATAGATCTTGTGTACGGGGGCTATGGCTACACCTTC

j_call: TRBJ1-1
v_call: TRBV18
clone_size: .
d_call: .
cdr3_aa: CASSPDAGITEAFF
cdr3_nt: TGTGCCAGCTCACCGGACGCAGGAATCACTGAAGCTTTCTTT

j_call: TRBJ1-2
v_call: TRBV4-1
clone_size: .
d_call: .
cdr3_aa: CASSQETTAPKSGYTF
cdr3_nt: TGCGCCAGCAGCCAAGAAACCACAGCCCCCAAAAGTGGCTACACCTTC

j_call: TRBJ1-1
v_call: TRBV19
clone_size: .
d_call: .
cdr3_aa: CASNPGLQNTEAFF
cdr3_nt: TGTGCCAGTAACCCGGGACTCCAGAACACTGAAGCTTTCTTT

j_call: TRBJ1-2
v_call: TRBV19
clone_size: .
d_call: TRBD1
cdr3_aa: CAGRDSGRDGYTF
cdr3_nt: TGTGCCGGCCGGGACAGCGGGCGTGATGGCTACACCTTC

j_call: TRBJ1-5
v_call: TRBV5-8
clone_size: .
d_call: .
cdr3_aa: CASSLGDPGNQPQHF
cdr3_nt: TGTGCCAGCAGCCTAGGAGACCCCGGCAATCAGCCCCAGCATTTT

j_call: TRBJ2-1
v_call: TRBV2
clone_size: .
d_call: .
cdr3_aa: CASWGLAIYNEQFF
cdr3_nt: TGTGCCAGCTGGGGGCTAGCTATTTACAATGAGCAGTTCTTC

j_call: TRBJ1-2
v_call: TRBV6-1
clone_size: .
d_call: TRBD1
cdr3_aa: CASRDRALGYGYTF
cdr3_nt: TGTGCCAGCAGGGACAGGGCCTTAGGGTATGGCTACACCTTC

j_call: TRBJ1-6
v_call: TRBV30
clone_size: once
d_call: .
cdr3_aa: CAWRPYGASYNSPLHF
cdr3_nt: TGTGCCTGGAGACCCTACGGGGCCTCCTATAATTCACCCCTCCACTTT

j_call: TRBJ2-2
v_call: TRBV7-3
clone_size: once
d_call: .
cdr3_aa: CASSLNSPSNTGELFF
cdr3_nt: TGTGCCAGCAGCTTAAACTCGCCGTCGAACACCGGGGAGCTGTTTTTT

j_call: TRBJ2-1
v_call: TRBV4-1
clone_size: few
d_call: .
cdr3_aa: CASSLRSDDSEQFF
cdr3_nt: TGCGCCAGCAGCCTTCGTAGCGATGATTCTGAGCAGTTCTTC

j_call: TRBJ2-7
v_call: TRBV6-1
clone_size: .
d_call: .
cdr3_aa: CASSAREAYEQYF
cdr3_nt: TGTGCCAGCAGTGCAAGGGAGGCCTACGAGCAGTACTTC

j_call: TRBJ1-4
v_call: TRBV6-1
clone_size: .
d_call: .
cdr3_aa: CASSGGWVDEKLFF
cdr3_nt: TGTGCCAGCAGCGGCGGCTGGGTTGATGAAAAACTGTTTTTT

j_call: TRBJ2-6
v_call: TRBV9
clone_size: .
d_call: .
cdr3_aa: CASSEEGSGANVLTF
cdr3_nt: TGTGCCAGCAGCGAAGAAGGATCTGGGGCCAACGTCCTGACTTTC

j_call: TRBJ2-2
v_call: TRBV18
clone_size: .
d_call: .
cdr3_aa: CASSPGSTGQRNTGELFF
cdr3_nt: TGTGCCAGCTCACCAGGATCGACAGGACAAAGGAACACCGGGGAGCTGTTTTTT

j_call: TRBJ2-5
v_call: TRBV11-2
clone_size: .
d_call: TRBD1
cdr3_aa: CASSLGGQWGETQYF
cdr3_nt: TGTGCCAGCAGCTTAGGGGGACAGTGGGGAGAGACCCAGTACTTC

j_call: TRBJ1-5
v_call: TRBV19
clone_size: once
d_call: .
cdr3_aa: CASSSQGFSQPQHF
cdr3_nt: TGTGCCAGTTCCTCTCAGGGGTTCAGTCAGCCCCAGCATTTT

j_call: TRBJ1-2
v_call: TRBV6-1
clone_size: .
d_call: .
cdr3_aa: CASIWAGAEGYTF
cdr3_nt: TGTGCCAGCATCTGGGCAGGCGCGGAGGGCTACACCTTC

j_call: TRBJ1-4
v_call: TRBV7-6
clone_size: few
d_call: .
cdr3_aa: CASSPLGQGANEKLFF
cdr3_nt: TGTGCCAGCAGCCCCCTCGGGCAGGGCGCGAATGAAAAACTGTTTTTT

j_call: TRBJ1-1
v_call: TRBV9
clone_size: .
d_call: .
cdr3_aa: CASSPSPLRNTEAFF
cdr3_nt: TGTGCCAGCAGCCCTAGCCCCCTCAGGAACACTGAAGCTTTCTTT